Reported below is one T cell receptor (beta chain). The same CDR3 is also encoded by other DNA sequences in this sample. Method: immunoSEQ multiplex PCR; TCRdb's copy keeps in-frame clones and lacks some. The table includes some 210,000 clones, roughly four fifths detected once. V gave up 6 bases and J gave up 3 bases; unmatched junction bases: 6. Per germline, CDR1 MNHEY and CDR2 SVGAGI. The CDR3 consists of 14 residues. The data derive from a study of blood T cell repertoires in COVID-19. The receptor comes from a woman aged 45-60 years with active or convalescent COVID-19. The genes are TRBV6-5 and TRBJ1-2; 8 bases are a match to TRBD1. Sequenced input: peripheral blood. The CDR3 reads CASSTGTGDYGYTF. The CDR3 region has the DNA TGTGCCAGCAGCACCGGGACAGGCGACTATGGCTACACCTTC.